This TCR beta chain was captured by sequencing in a study of T cells in Graves' hyperthyroidism and ophthalmopathy. The V end lost 0 bases, the J end lost 1 base, and 10 bases lay between the germline ends. Germline V CDR1 and CDR2: MDHEN, SYDVKM. CDR3 length equals 16 residues. Amplification of TCR beta CDR3 regions was performed using RNA transcripts as template. The HTBI primer set drove a first-round RT-PCR of the TCR CDR3. MiXCR, run by TCRdb on the multiplex PCR reads, gives a single entry per CDR3 protein. The table has fewer than 650,000 distinct CDR3 sequences, 13% to 15% seen once. This clonotype was seen more than once but under ten times.

Input material: blood. The source of this sequence is a woman in her forties with Graves' hyperthyroidism. The genes are TRBV28 and TRBJ2-1, with D possibly being TRBD1 or TRBD2 (6 bases each). In DNA form, the CDR3 reads TGTGCCAGCAGTTTATGGCCGGGGGCATCCTACAATGAGCAGTTCTTC. The encoded protein is CASSLWPGASYNEQFF.